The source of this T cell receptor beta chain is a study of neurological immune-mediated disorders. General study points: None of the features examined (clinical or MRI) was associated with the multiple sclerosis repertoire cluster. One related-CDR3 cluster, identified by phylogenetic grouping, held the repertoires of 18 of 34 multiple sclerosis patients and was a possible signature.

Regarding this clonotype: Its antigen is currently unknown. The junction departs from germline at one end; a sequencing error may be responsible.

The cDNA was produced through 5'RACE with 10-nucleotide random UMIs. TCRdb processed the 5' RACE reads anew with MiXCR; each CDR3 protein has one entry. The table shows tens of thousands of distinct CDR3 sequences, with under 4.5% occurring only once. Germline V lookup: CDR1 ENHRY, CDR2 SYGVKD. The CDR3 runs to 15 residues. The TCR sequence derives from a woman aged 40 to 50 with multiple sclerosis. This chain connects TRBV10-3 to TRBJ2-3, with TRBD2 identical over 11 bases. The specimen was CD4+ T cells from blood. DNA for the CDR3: TGTGCCATGAGACCTAGCGGGGGGTCAGGGGATATGCAGTATTTT. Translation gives CAMRPSGGSGDMQYF.